These 31 T cell receptor beta chains share one sample of origin, sequenced in a study of OX40 agonist ivuxolimab in advanced cancers. Sequencing was performed with immunoSEQ multiplex PCR; in TCRdb, only in-frame clones are kept and a portion is missing. The sample yields 45,000 or so clones, roughly four fifths seen once. Here the sequenced sample was CD4+ or CD8+ T cells sorted from blood, taken in a trial of the OX40 agonist ivuxolimab. All receptors derive from an adult with an advanced solid tumor such as melanoma, head and neck, liver or kidney cancer.

This rearrangement joins TRBV19 to TRBJ1-1; 8 nucleotides line up with TRBD1. The V and J ends lost 5 bases and 4 bases, in that order; junction bases with no gene match: 3. Germline CDR1 and CDR2: LNHDA and SQIVND (reference sequence). CDR3 length: 13 amino acids. The CDR3 bases are TGTGCCAGTAGTCAGGGGGCATTCACTGAAGCTTTCTTT. It yields the protein CASSQGAFTEAFF. The whole variable domain, remainder taken from reference TRBV19 and TRBJ1-1, is DGGITQSPKYLFRKEGQNVTLSCEQNLNHDAMYWYRQDPGQGLRLIYYSQIVNDFQKGDIAEGYSVSREKKESFPLTVTSAQKNPTAFYLCASSQGAFTEAFFGQGTRLTVV.

The chain is built from TRBV6-1 and TRBJ2-1, with TRBD2 matching 11 bases. Germline V gene data show CDR1 as MNHNS and CDR2 as SASEGT. The CDR3 extends over 14 amino acids. Trimming took 9 bases from V and 8 from J; bases not matched to a gene: 9. The CDR3 DNA is TGTGCCAGTCCTAGACTAGCGGGGATCGATGAGCAGTTCTTC. This codes for CASPRLAGIDEQFF.

J is TRBJ1-5 and V is TRBV5-1; D possibly corresponds to TRBD1 (6 bases). V lost 0 bases and J lost 1, with 8 bases in between. CDR3 length: 15 amino acids. The germline V gene encodes CDR1 SGHRS and CDR2 YFSETQ. In nucleotides, the CDR3 is TGCGCCAGCAGCTTGGGGGGGGCGAGCAATCAGCCCCAGCATTTT. Translated: CASSLGGASNQPQHF.

The genes are TRBV10-2 and TRBJ2-5; 8 nucleotides agree with TRBD2. CDR3 length: 13 residues. Per the germline V gene, CDR1 is WSHSY and CDR2 is SAAADI. V dropped 8 bases and J dropped 2; count of bases not matched to a gene: 4. CDR3 nucleotides: TGCGCCAGCGGACTAGCAGTACAAGAGACCCAGTACTTC. This codes for CASGLAVQETQYF.

This clone was observed a handful of times. The chain uses TRBV6-1 and TRBJ1-6; 8 bases align to TRBD1. The CDR3 runs 13 residues. CDR1 is MNHNS and CDR2 is SASEGT in the germline V gene. V shed 10 bases, J shed 4 bases, and the junction held 3 bases outside the gene matches. As DNA, the CDR3 is TGTGCCATAAGACAGGGGTATAATTCACCCCTCCACTTT. Amino acids: CAIRQGYNSPLHF.

V and J are TRBV27 and TRBJ1-1, with D unresolved. Germline values: CDR1 MNHEY, CDR2 SMNVEV (reference sequence). The CDR3 has 9 residues. Between the trimmed V and J ends, which lost 11 bases and 11 bases, there was a span of 12 bases. The CDR3 sequence is CAPEKAAFF. The CDR3 coding sequence is TGTGCCCCGGAAAAGGCGGCTTTCTTT.

On this clone: At one end, the junction sequence differs from germline, possibly due to a read error. The rearrangement joins TRBV6-1 to TRBJ2-3; 13 bases match TRBD2. Per germline, CDR1 MNHNS and CDR2 SASEGT. The CDR3 extends over 15 amino acids. CDR3 in amino acids: CRTSGRARGTDTQYF. Written as DNA, the CDR3 is TGCAGAACTAGCGGGAGGGCCCGTGGCACAGATACGCAGTATTTT.

The V call is TRBV6-1, the J call TRBJ2-3; 7 positions match TRBD1. Germline V CDR1 and CDR2: MNHNS, SASEGT. V shed 5 bases, J shed 0 bases, and the junction held 5 bases outside the gene matches. The CDR3 runs to 15 residues. The CDR3 protein is CASSLGGPSTDTQYF. Written as DNA, the CDR3 is TGTGCCAGCAGTTTAGGGGGCCCTAGCACAGATACGCAGTATTTT.

The chain recombines TRBV5-1 with TRBJ2-4, with D perhaps matching TRBD1 (6 bases). The CDR3 covers 14 residues. Trimming removed 5 bases from V and 7 bases from J, with 16 bases in between. The V gene's germline CDR1 is SGHRS and CDR2 YFSETQ. The CDR3 DNA follows: TGCGCCAGCAGGGAAGCAGGGGAACGGAACATTCAGTACTTC. Translation: CASREAGERNIQYF.

CDR3 residues: CASREWGREQYF. CDR3 nucleotide sequence: TGTGCCAGCAGAGAATGGGGTCGGGAGCAGTACTTC. This chain connects TRBV27 to TRBJ2-5; tentative D call: TRBD2 (6 bases). V was cut by 6 bases and J by 11 bases, with 16 bases left in between. The CDR3 totals 12 residues. The germline V gene has CDR1 MNHEY and CDR2 SMNVEV (reference sequence).

The gene calls are TRBV30 and TRBJ2-3, with 12 bases lining up with TRBD2. From germline, CDR1 is GTSNPN and CDR2 SVGIG (reference sequence). V lost 2 bases, J lost 6 bases, and 3 bases stayed unmatched. The CDR3 loop spans 14 amino acids. CDR3 nucleotides: TGTGCCTGGAGTAGACTAGCGGGAGCTGATACGCAGTATTTT. It is translated as CAWSRLAGADTQYF. The complete variable domain, with remaining parts taken from reference TRBV30 and TRBJ2-3, reads SQTIHQWPATLVQPVGSPLSLECTVEGTSNPNLYWYRQAAGRGLQLLFYSVGIGQISSEVPQNLSASRPQDRQFILSSKKLLLSDSGFYLCAWSRLAGADTQYFGPGTRLTVL.

The gene calls are TRBV13 and TRBJ2-1; 7 nucleotides align to TRBD2. The J segment lost 5 bases and the V segment lost 2 bases, leaving 0 bases of the junction unmatched. Germline lookup yields CDR1 PRHDT and CDR2 FYEKMQ (reference sequence). This CDR3 is 13 amino acids long. The CDR3 sequence: CASSLRGDNEQFF. In nucleotides, the CDR3 is TGTGCCAGCAGCTTACGGGGGGACAATGAGCAGTTCTTC.

The chain is built from TRBV19 and TRBJ1-1; no definite D call. This CDR3 has 14 amino acids. Germline CDR1 reads LNHDA; CDR2 reads SQIVND (reference sequence). Trimming cost V 8 bases and J 1 base, with 14 bases left between them. The CDR3 sequence is CASVGRWGNTEAFF. CDR3 DNA sequence: TGTGCCAGTGTCGGTAGATGGGGGAACACTGAAGCTTTCTTT.

The chain couples TRBV5-4 to TRBJ2-3, with 8 bases matching TRBD2. This CDR3 is 17 amino acids long. V shed 0 bases, J shed 5 bases, and the junction held 11 bases outside the gene matches. Looked up from germline, CDR1 is SGHNT and CDR2 is YYREEE (reference sequence). The CDR3 nucleotides are TGTGCCAGCAGCTTGGGGTTGACGGGGGGGCCCTTAGATACGCAGTATTTT. Its protein is CASSLGLTGGPLDTQYF.

The V and J genes are TRBV6-5 and TRBJ2-7; D possibly corresponds to TRBD1 (7 bases). The CDR3 contains 15 residues. With 8 bases removed from V and 5 bases from J, the gap between germline ends came to 22 bases. The germline CDR1 and CDR2 sequences are MNHEY and SVGAGI. The CDR3 nucleotides are TGTGCCAGCCGTCTGAGCCCACAGGGGAGGCACGAGCAGTACTTC. Translated: CASRLSPQGRHEQYF.

The V gene is TRBV28, the J gene TRBJ1-1; D gene ambiguous. The CDR3 runs to 15 residues. Trimming stripped 2 bases from V and 1 base from J, with 11 bases between. From germline, CDR1 is MDHEN and CDR2 SYDVKM. The CDR3 DNA reads as TGTGCCAGCAGTTTACCCGGGCCCCAGAACACTGAAGCTTTCTTT. Protein sequence: CASSLPGPQNTEAFF.

The chain is built from TRBV6-6 and TRBJ2-1; 9 bases map to TRBD1. The CDR3 has 15 residues. Germline CDR1 and CDR2: MNHNY and SVGAGI (reference sequence). J lost 3 bases, V lost 5 bases, and 5 bases had no gene match. CDR3 protein: CASSKQGAGYNEQFF. CDR3 coding DNA: TGTGCCAGCAGTAAACAGGGGGCGGGCTACAATGAGCAGTTCTTC.

The V gene is TRBV28, the J gene TRBJ1-1; D gene uncertain. The germline CDR1 and CDR2 sequences are MDHEN and SYDVKM. CDR3 length: 13 residues. The V end was cut by 7 bases, the J end by 4 bases, with 13 bases between. As DNA, the CDR3 is TGTGCCAGCACCGACACACTATCCACTGAAGCTTTCTTT. Amino acid sequence: CASTDTLSTEAFF. The variable domain in full, with the rest retrieved from reference TRBV28 and TRBJ1-1, is DVKVTQSSRYLVKRTGEKVFLECVQDMDHENMFWYRQDPGLGLRLIYFSYDVKMKEKGDIPEGYSVSREKKERFSLILESASTNQTSMYLCASTDTLSTEAFFGQGTRLTVV.

A note on this clone: At one end, the junction sequence differs from germline, possibly due to a read error. The CDR3, as DNA: TGTGCCAGCAGTAATAGGGGACAGGGAACCTACGAGCAGTACTTC. The encoded protein is CASSNRGQGTYEQYF. The V gene is TRBV19, the J gene TRBJ2-7; 9 positions agree with TRBD1. The CDR3 covers 15 residues. The germline CDR1 and CDR2 sequences are LNHDA and SQIVND (reference sequence).

The chain recombines TRBV28 with TRBJ1-5; 8 bases align to TRBD1. Trimming at V came to 5 bases and at J to 5 bases, leaving 8 bases not matched to a gene. In germline, CDR1 is MDHEN, CDR2 SYDVKM. This CDR3 has 15 amino acids. CDR3 DNA sequence: TGTGCCAGCAGTCTAGGACAGGGTAAGGATCAGCCCCAGCATTTT. This translates into CASSLGQGKDQPQHF.

This clone was counted only a few times. The rearrangement links TRBV5-1 to TRBJ2-2; either TRBD1 or TRBD2 may supply D (6 bases each). Per germline, CDR1 SGHRS and CDR2 YFSETQ. The CDR3 runs to 14 residues. V was clipped by 4 bases and J by 7 bases, with 14 bases between them. In DNA, the CDR3 is TGCGCCAGCAGCGCGCCCGGGGGCGGCGGGGAGCTGTTTTTT. This translates into CASSAPGGGGELFF.

The rearrangement joins TRBV21-1 to TRBJ1-1; the table calls TRBD1, which could not be checked here. TRBV21-1 is listed as a pseudogene. CDR3 size: 14 residues. CDR3 nucleotides: TGTGCCAGCAGCTTACAGTGGATGAACACTGAAGCTTTCTTT. This translates into CASSLQWMNTEAFF.

The CDR3 is CASSPGGVNQETQYF. In DNA, the CDR3 is TGTGCCAGCAGCCCGGGAGGTGTTAACCAAGAGACCCAGTACTTC. The chain couples TRBV7-9 to TRBJ2-5; 7 positions agree with TRBD2. The CDR3 spans 15 residues. Per the germline V gene, CDR1 is SEHNR and CDR2 is FQNEAQ (reference sequence). Unmatched junction bases numbered 6, after V lost 5 bases and J lost 0 bases. The full variable domain, with the rest looked up from reference TRBV7-9 and TRBJ2-5, is DTGVSQNPRHKITKRGQNVTFRCDPISEHNRLYWYRQTLGQGPEFLTYFQNEAQLEKSRLLSDRFSAERPKGSFSTLEIQRTEQGDSAMYLCASSPGGVNQETQYFGPGTRLLVL.

This sequence joins TRBV30 and TRBJ2-7; D possibly matches TRBD1 or TRBD2 (5 bases each). The CDR3 length is 12 residues. V was cut by 2 bases and J by 7 bases, with 12 bases left in between. From germline, CDR1 is GTSNPN and CDR2 SVGIG (reference sequence). The CDR3 DNA follows: TGTGCCTGGAGTACTAGGGGTCAGGAGCAGTACTTC. This translates into CAWSTRGQEQYF.

The genes are TRBV10-3 and TRBJ1-3; D remains unclear. Trimming shortened V by 7 bases and J by 0 bases, and 7 bases separated the two germline ends. Germline CDR1 ENHRY, CDR2 SYGVKD. CDR3 length: 13 residues. CDR3 region: CAITPVSGNTIYF. In nucleotides, the CDR3 is TGTGCCATCACCCCCGTCTCTGGAAACACCATATATTTT.

In its sample, this clone was seen a few times. The V call is TRBV5-1, the J call TRBJ2-7; TRBD2 aligns across 7 bases. V shed 0 bases, J shed 2 bases, and the junction held 5 bases outside the gene matches. The germline V gene has CDR1 SGHRS and CDR2 YFSETQ. This CDR3 spans 15 amino acids. The CDR3 region is CASSLAGGRTYEQYF. DNA of the CDR3: TGCGCCAGCAGCTTGGCGGGGGGACGGACCTACGAGCAGTACTTC.

This sequence joins TRBV28 and TRBJ1-1; no clear D. Trimming took off 8 bases at V and 3 bases at J, with 10 bases between the two ends. CDR3 length: 12 amino acids. CDR1 and CDR2 (germline): MDHEN, SYDVKM. This CDR3 is CASGPYYTEAFF. The DNA for the CDR3 is TGTGCCAGCGGGCCTTATTACACTGAAGCTTTCTTT.

The chain has TRBV18 and TRBJ2-1; D gene uncertain. Per germline, CDR1 KGHSH and CDR2 LQKENI. Trimming took 2 bases from V and 7 from J, leaving 9 bases between them. There are 13 residues in the CDR3. The CDR3 is CASSPVLGNEQFF. Here the CDR3 DNA reads TGTGCCAGCTCACCAGTTCTCGGTAATGAGCAGTTCTTC.

The CDR3 coding sequence is TGTGCCAGCATGTGGGCAGGGGAGGCTTTCTTT. It encodes CASMWAGEAFF. The chain is built from TRBV6-6 and TRBJ1-1, with D possibly being TRBD1 (6 bases). From germline, CDR1 is MNHNY and CDR2 SVGAGI (reference sequence). There are 11 residues in the CDR3. V lost 7 bases and J 11 bases, leaving 14 bases between the germline ends.

This clone was observed a few times. The V call is TRBV4-1, the J call TRBJ2-2, with 8 bases fitting TRBD1. The CDR3 length is 20 residues. Germline V CDR1 and CDR2: MGHRA, YSYEKL. V lost 1 base and J lost 4; bases outside the gene matches: 17. The CDR3 coding sequence is TGCGCCAGCAGCCAAGTCTTGGCACTGGCTGGACAGGGAGGCACCGGGGAGCTGTTTTTT. This sequence encodes CASSQVLALAGQGGTGELFF.

J is TRBJ2-3 and V is TRBV7-2; D ambiguous. The V and J ends lost 5 bases and 4 bases respectively, with 10 bases between them. CDR1 is SGHTA and CDR2 is FQGNSA in the germline V gene. This CDR3 has 13 amino acids. For the CDR3, the DNA is TGTGCCAGCAGCCCCGCTGGGGCAGATACGCAGTATTTT. Protein product: CASSPAGADTQYF.